This T cell receptor beta chain was identified in a study of CD8+ T cells in alopecia areata. Background on the study: Treated patients took oral tofacitinib at 5 to 10 mg twice daily.

Sequencing used cDNA as its template, made by extracting RNA and reverse transcribing it. TCRdb keeps only in-frame clones here, not all; method: immunoSEQ multiplex PCR. The data hold about 120,000 clones, with approximately 54% observed a single time. Trimming took off 0 bases at V and 0 bases at J, with 9 bases between the two ends. The CDR3 contains 15 residues. The germline CDR1 and CDR2 sequences are ENHRY and SYGVKD. Treatment of the sample: oral pan-JAK inhibitor, 5-10 mg twice daily. Researchers took lesional scalp punch biopsies and peripheral blood from people who were alopecia areata patients. Using a FACSAria, the CD4+ and CD8+ T cells were sorted from the PBMCs. This clone has just a few counts. Its antigen is currently unknown. Study-level points and caveats: Under tofacitinib, fewer expanded CD8+ clones appeared among the top 100 scalp clones.

Material: CD8+ T cells sorted from blood, obtained at week 24, from a patient treated with tofacitinib. This TCR derives from a human donor with alopecia areata. V usage is TRBV10-3 and J usage is TRBJ2-7; D unclear. The CDR3, as DNA: TGTGCCATCAGTGAGTCGAAACAGTCCTCCTACGAGCAGTACTTC. It yields the protein CAISESKQSSYEQYF.